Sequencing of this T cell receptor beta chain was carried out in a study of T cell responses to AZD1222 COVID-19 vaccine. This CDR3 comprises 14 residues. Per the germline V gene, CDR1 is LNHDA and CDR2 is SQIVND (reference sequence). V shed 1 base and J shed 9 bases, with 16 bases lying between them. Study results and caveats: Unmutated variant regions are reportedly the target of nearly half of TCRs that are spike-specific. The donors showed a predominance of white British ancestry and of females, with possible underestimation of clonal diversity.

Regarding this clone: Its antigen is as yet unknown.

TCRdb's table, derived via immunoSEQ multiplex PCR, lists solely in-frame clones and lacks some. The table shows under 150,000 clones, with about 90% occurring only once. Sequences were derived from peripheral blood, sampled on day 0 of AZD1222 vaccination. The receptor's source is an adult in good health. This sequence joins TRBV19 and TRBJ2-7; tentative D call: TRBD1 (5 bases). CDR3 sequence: CASSIGPDTAGQYF. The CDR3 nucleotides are TGTGCCAGTAGTATAGGTCCGGACACAGCCGGGCAGTACTTC.